This T cell receptor beta chain was found in a study of T-cell memory formation after mild COVID-19. The overall study: TCR clusters mostly belonged to single donors.

This clonotype came up a few times. Antigen specificity is unknown. Study results and caveats: Clones that got smaller from day 15 to 85 had even CD4/CD8, while clones growing later tipped toward CD4+. Chiefly within CM and EM were the contracting CD4+ clones; CD8+ ones were within EMRA. Prior to infection, memory already included some responding clones, suggesting cross-reactive memory joined.

V was cut by 3 bases and J by 1 base, with 8 bases left in between. CDR3 length: 14 amino acids. Looked up from germline, CDR1 is KGHDR and CDR2 is SFDVKD. TCRdb processed the 5' RACE reads anew with MiXCR; each CDR3 protein has one entry. The sample holds 40,000 to 55,000 distinct CDR3 sequences, 7.3% seen once. The sample was PBMCs or a T cell subset sorted from them (not recorded which). This rearrangement joins TRBV24-1 to TRBJ2-5; no clear D. The source of this sequence is a man between 18 and 35 years old who had mild COVID-19 (a few samples of this study predate the infection). Cell type and time point are not known. CDR3 in amino acids: CATSDKTAQETQYF. The CDR3 DNA is TGTGCCACCAGTGATAAAACAGCCCAAGAGACCCAGTACTTC.